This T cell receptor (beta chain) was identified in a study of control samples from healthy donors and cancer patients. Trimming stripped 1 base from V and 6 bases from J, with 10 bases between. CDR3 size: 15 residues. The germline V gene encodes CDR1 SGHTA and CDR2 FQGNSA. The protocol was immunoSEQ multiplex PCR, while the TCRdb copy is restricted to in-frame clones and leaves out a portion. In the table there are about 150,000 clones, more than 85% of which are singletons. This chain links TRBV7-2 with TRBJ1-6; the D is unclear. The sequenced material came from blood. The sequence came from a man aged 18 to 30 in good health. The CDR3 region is CASSLDGGSNSPLHF. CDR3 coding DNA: TGTGCCAGCAGCTTAGATGGAGGATCTAATTCACCCCTCCACTTT.